The 27 T cell receptor beta chains listed next were all sequenced from one sample in a study of identifying expanded T cells in peripheral blood. TCRdb's copy holds only in-frame clones and misses some; the assay was immunoSEQ multiplex PCR. The table shows some 80,000 clones, with roughly 90% occurring only once. The sample consisted of blood. These receptors came from a person aged 18 to 75 in good health.

V gene TRBV27 combines with J gene TRBJ1-6; D gene ambiguous. The CDR3 runs 15 residues. Germline CDR1 and CDR2: MNHEY and SMNVEV (reference sequence). The V end lost 2 bases, the J end lost 9 bases, and 14 bases lay between the germline ends. DNA for the CDR3: TGTGCCAGCAGTTTAGATCCCATCGGGATTTCACCCCTCCACTTT. Residues: CASSLDPIGISPLHF.

The sample holds one count of this clone. The chain uses TRBV6-5 and TRBJ1-1; D unresolved. Germline V gene sequence: CDR1 MNHEY, CDR2 SVGAGI. V was pared by 6 bases and J by 11 bases, with 13 bases between. The CDR3 is 11 residues long. The CDR3 sequence: CASRLTSGAFF. As DNA, the CDR3 is TGTGCCAGCAGGTTAACGAGCGGGGCTTTCTTT.

The rearrangement joins TRBV5-5 to TRBJ1-4; 7 bases agree with TRBD1. In germline, CDR1 is SGHKS, CDR2 YYEKEE (reference sequence). Losses at the gene ends were 2 bases for V and 14 bases for J; bases not matched to a gene: 9. The CDR3 contains 13 residues. The CDR3 spells CASSFVPGQPLFF. The CDR3 DNA reads TGTGCCAGCAGCTTCGTTCCGGGACAGCCTCTGTTTTTT.

The gene calls are TRBV29-1 and TRBJ1-2; possibly TRBD1 for D (5 bases). CDR1 and CDR2 from the germline V gene are SQVTM and ANQGSEA. Between the trimmed V and J ends, which lost 0 bases and 7 bases, there was a span of 9 bases. This CDR3 has 12 amino acids. CDR3 in amino acids: CSVEEGRGGYTF. The CDR3 nucleotides read TGCAGCGTTGAAGAGGGGCGGGGTGGCTACACCTTC.

The genes are TRBV11-3 and TRBJ2-5, with D perhaps given as TRBD1 or TRBD2 (6 bases each). Trimming pared 5 bases from V and 2 bases from J, leaving 12 bases between. CDR3 size: 14 residues. The germline gives CDR1 SGHNT, CDR2 YENEEA. The DNA for the CDR3 is TGTGCCAGCAGCGAAAGAGGGGGGCAAGAGACCCAGTACTTC. It encodes CASSERGGQETQYF.

This chain connects TRBV7-9 to TRBJ1-1, with TRBD1 as a possible D gene (6 bases). Germline V gene sequence: CDR1 SEHNR, CDR2 FQNEAQ (reference sequence). This CDR3 is built from 13 residues. The V end lost 1 base, the J end lost 6 bases, and 9 bases lay between the germline ends. The CDR3: CASSLGAGAEAFF. The CDR3 region has the DNA TGTGCCAGCAGCTTAGGGGCAGGGGCTGAAGCTTTCTTT.

This chain links TRBV27 with TRBJ1-1; D perhaps matches TRBD1 (6 bases). The germline V gene encodes CDR1 MNHEY and CDR2 SMNVEV (reference sequence). The CDR3 is 16 residues long. Trimming took off 5 bases at V and 3 bases at J, with 19 bases between the two ends. The CDR3 is CASSPRDTGRHTEAFF. The CDR3 DNA reads TGTGCCAGCAGTCCCCGGGACACCGGGCGCCACACTGAAGCTTTCTTT.

This chain joins TRBV4-1 and TRBJ1-5, with D unresolved. This CDR3 region has 15 residues. Germline V lookup: CDR1 MGHRA, CDR2 YSYEKL. The V gene lost 0 bases and the J gene lost 3 bases, with 9 bases spanning the gap. The CDR3: CASSQEPGFNQPQHF. DNA of the CDR3: TGCGCCAGCAGCCAAGAACCGGGGTTCAATCAGCCCCAGCATTTT.

J is TRBJ1-2 and V is TRBV2, with no clear D. Germline loops: CDR1 SNHLY, CDR2 FYNNEI. The CDR3 consists of 13 residues. V lost 6 bases and J 3 bases, leaving 11 bases between the germline ends. For the CDR3, the DNA is TGTGCCAGCAGCTCGAGGGCAGACTATGGCTACACCTTC. Protein sequence: CASSSRADYGYTF.

The chain carries TRBV6-6 and TRBJ1-5; D remains unclear. Trimming shortened V by 8 bases and J by 3 bases, and 11 bases separated the two germline ends. Germline V gene sequence: CDR1 MNHNY, CDR2 SVGAGI (reference sequence). The CDR3 extends over 13 amino acids. The DNA for the CDR3 is TGTGCCAGCGACGACAAGGCCAATCAGCCCCAGCATTTT. Protein product: CASDDKANQPQHF.

This chain links TRBV9 with TRBJ1-2; unclear D gene. Germline lookup yields CDR1 SGDLS and CDR2 YYNGEE. The CDR3 length is 15 residues. V dropped 0 bases and J dropped 8 bases, with 17 bases sitting between them. The CDR3 protein is CASSVGLSLQAGYTF. The CDR3, as DNA: TGTGCCAGCAGCGTAGGCCTCAGCCTCCAAGCGGGCTACACCTTC.

The J gene is TRBJ1-2, the V gene TRBV6-5; 7 bases match TRBD1. The germline V gene has CDR1 MNHEY and CDR2 SVGAGI. This CDR3 spans 14 amino acids. The junction had 4 bases not matched to a gene; V was cut back by 2 bases and J by 4 bases. In nucleotides, the CDR3 is TGTGCCAGCAGTTACAGACAGGGTAGCTATGGCTACACCTTC. Protein sequence: CASSYRQGSYGYTF.

The chain has TRBV4-1 and TRBJ2-2; D may correspond to TRBD1 or TRBD2 (5 bases each). The CDR3 contains 16 residues. Deletions cut 0 bases from V and 8 bases from J, with 16 bases between. Germline V gene sequence: CDR1 MGHRA, CDR2 YSYEKL. The CDR3 sequence is CASSQDYNRGAGELFF. The CDR3 bases are TGCGCCAGCAGCCAAGATTATAATCGGGGCGCGGGGGAGCTGTTTTTT.

CDR3 residues: CASSNNLDEQFF. Written as DNA, the CDR3 is TGCGCCAGCAGCAACAACTTGGATGAGCAGTTCTTC. This chain uses TRBV5-1 with TRBJ2-1; D not certain. V lost 4 bases and J lost 8, with 10 bases in between. Germline CDR1 reads SGHRS; CDR2 reads YFSETQ. This CDR3 has 12 residues.

J is TRBJ1-1 and V is TRBV27, with a weak D call TRBD1 (5 bases). From germline, CDR1 is MNHEY and CDR2 SMNVEV (reference sequence). This CDR3 is built from 14 residues. V lost 3 bases to trimming and J lost 1 base, with 9 bases between them. For the CDR3, the DNA is TGTGCCAGCAGTTTCGGGCAGGGGAACACTGAAGCTTTCTTT. Its translation is CASSFGQGNTEAFF.

The J gene is TRBJ2-7, the V gene TRBV21-1. TRBV21-1 counts as a pseudogene. The CDR3 runs to 13 residues. CDR3 DNA sequence: TGTGCCAGCAGCAAAGCGCCCAAACACGAGCAGTACTTC. Translated: CASSKAPKHEQYF.

The gene calls are TRBV27 and TRBJ2-1, with D perhaps being TRBD1 or TRBD2 (5 bases each). This CDR3 comprises 20 residues. V lost 3 bases and J 3 bases, leaving 27 bases between the germline ends. The germline V gene has CDR1 MNHEY and CDR2 SMNVEV (reference sequence). The CDR3 DNA reads as TGTGCCAGCAGTTTGAGTTGGACAAGTATAGCGAGCACTTACTACAATGAGCAGTTCTTC. Its translation is CASSLSWTSIASTYYNEQFF.

The chain carries TRBV5-1 and TRBJ2-7; D may be TRBD2 (5 bases). The CDR3 extends over 16 amino acids. Trimming left V 1 base short and J 0 bases short, with 14 bases between. Germline V gives CDR1 SGHRS, CDR2 YFSETQ. In nucleotides, the CDR3 is TGCGCCAGCAGCTTGCAAGGACTGAGGAGCTCCTACGAGCAGTACTTC. It encodes CASSLQGLRSSYEQYF.

The J gene is TRBJ2-7, the V gene TRBV27, with 7 positions matching TRBD1. The trim removed 8 bases at V and 0 bases at J, leaving 10 bases unmatched. This CDR3 comprises 15 residues. CDR1 is MNHEY, CDR2 SMNVEV, per germline (reference sequence). CDR3 nucleotides: TGTGCCAGCGCGAGACAGGGCCTGAGCTCCTACGAGCAGTACTTC. Translated, it gives CASARQGLSSYEQYF.

The chain links TRBV7-2 to TRBJ2-7; D tentatively fits TRBD1 or TRBD2 (5 bases each). This CDR3 has 13 residues. Deletions cut 5 bases from V and 2 bases from J, with 10 bases between. Looked up from germline, CDR1 is SGHTA and CDR2 is FQGNSA. CDR3 DNA: TGTGCCAGCAGCCGGGACCACACCTACGAGCAGTACTTC. Translated: CASSRDHTYEQYF.

The rearrangement links TRBV19 to TRBJ2-7; D tentatively fits TRBD1 or TRBD2 (5 bases each). From germline, CDR1 is LNHDA and CDR2 SQIVND (reference sequence). The V end was cut by 9 bases, the J end by 5 bases, with 20 bases between. The CDR3 runs 14 residues. CDR3 loop: CASRQPGTMNEQYF. DNA of the CDR3: TGTGCCAGCCGGCAACCCGGGACCATGAACGAGCAGTACTTC.

V is TRBV29-1 and J is TRBJ2-1; D is ambiguous. CDR3 length: 11 amino acids. The V end lost 3 bases, the J end lost 4 bases, and 4 bases lay between the germline ends. CDR1 SQVTM and CDR2 ANQGSEA come from the germline V gene. CDR3 residues: CSVDVYNEQFF. CDR3 nucleotide sequence: TGCAGCGTTGATGTATACAATGAGCAGTTCTTC.

This chain connects TRBV7-8 to TRBJ2-1; tentatively, D is TRBD2 (5 bases). Germline lookup yields CDR1 SGHVS and CDR2 FQNEAQ. The CDR3 sequence is 14 residues long. The V and J ends lost 5 bases and 5 bases respectively, with 13 bases between them. The CDR3 DNA follows: TGTGCCAGCAGCGCCAAGCGGAAGGACAATGAGCAGTTCTTC. This codes for CASSAKRKDNEQFF.

This clone occurred once. The V call is TRBV6-1, the J call TRBJ2-7; 7 bases fit TRBD1. The CDR3 is made up of 14 amino acids. CDR1 is MNHNS and CDR2 is SASEGT in the germline V gene. Trimming cost V 7 bases and J 4 bases; bases outside gene matches: 10. Here the CDR3 DNA reads TGTGCCAGCATAAATCAACAGGGGTATTACGAGCAGTACTTC. This translates into CASINQQGYYEQYF.

Only a few counts were recorded for this clone. This sample includes further DNA sequences coding for the same CDR3. This chain connects TRBV19 to TRBJ1-2, with D perhaps TRBD1 (5 bases). CDR1 LNHDA and CDR2 SQIVND come from the germline V gene (reference sequence). The CDR3 has 13 residues. Deletions cut 2 bases from V and 1 base from J, with 5 bases between. CDR3 nucleotide sequence: TGTGCCAGTAGTATACAGGGTAACTATGGCTACACCTTC. Protein product: CASSIQGNYGYTF.

The gene calls are TRBV6-1 and TRBJ1-3, with D hard to call. The V end lost 2 bases, the J end lost 0 bases, and 11 bases lay between the germline ends. CDR3 length: 16 residues. The germline V gene has CDR1 MNHNS and CDR2 SASEGT. The CDR3: CASSETVFSSGNTIYF. The DNA for the CDR3 is TGTGCCAGCAGTGAAACGGTTTTCAGCTCTGGAAACACCATATATTTT.

The table lists this clone with a count of one. The chain has TRBV4-3 and TRBJ1-5; 9 bases fit TRBD1. CDR1 is LGHNA and CDR2 is YSLEER in the germline V gene. V lost 0 bases and J lost 6; bases outside the gene matches: 6. This CDR3 comprises 16 residues. In DNA, the CDR3 is TGCGCCAGCAGCCAAGATCGGACAGGGGTAAGTCAGCCCCAGCATTTT. Amino acid sequence: CASSQDRTGVSQPQHF.